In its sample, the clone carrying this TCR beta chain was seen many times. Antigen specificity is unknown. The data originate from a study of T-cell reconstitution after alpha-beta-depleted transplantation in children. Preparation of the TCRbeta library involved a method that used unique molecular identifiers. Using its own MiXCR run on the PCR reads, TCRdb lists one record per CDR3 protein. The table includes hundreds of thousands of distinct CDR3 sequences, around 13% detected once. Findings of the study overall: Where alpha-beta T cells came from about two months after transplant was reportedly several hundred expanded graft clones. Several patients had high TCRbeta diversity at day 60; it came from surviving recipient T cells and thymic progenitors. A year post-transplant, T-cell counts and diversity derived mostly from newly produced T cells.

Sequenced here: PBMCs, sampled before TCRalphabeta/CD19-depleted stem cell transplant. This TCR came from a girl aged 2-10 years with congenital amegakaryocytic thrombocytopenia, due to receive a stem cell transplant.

The CDR3: CASSYPDTKNTIYF. The DNA for the CDR3 is TGTGCCAGCAGTTACCCGGACACAAAAAACACCATATATTTT. V usage is TRBV6-7 and J usage is TRBJ1-3; D may be TRBD1 (5 bases). TRBV6-7 is an open reading frame, and its role is uncertain. CDR3 length equals 14 residues. Trimming left V 2 bases short and J 6 bases short, with 11 bases between.